This is a list of T cell receptor beta chains from one sample in a study of blood T cell repertoires in COVID-19. Clones were read by immunoSEQ multiplex PCR, and TCRdb kept only the in-frame ones, dropping some. Among approximately 440,000 clones listed, around 87% were seen once. The material sequenced was PBMCs or T cells enriched from blood (not recorded which). The receptors were sampled from a young woman who had recovered from COVID-19. Both conserved end residues are part of each CDR3. D genes are given only for firm matches. A row's size may be missing; if present it is once, few, many or a size class.

d_gene	v_gene	abundance	j_gene	CDR3nt	CDR3aa
TRBD2	TRBV5-6	once	TRBJ2-3	TGTGCCAGCAGCCTGACTAGCGGGGGGGCTAGCACAGATACGCAGTATTTT	CASSLTSGGASTDTQYF
.	TRBV30	.	TRBJ1-3	TGTGCCTGGAGTGGAAGAGGGGGAGCCTCTGGAAACACCATATATTTT	CAWSGRGGASGNTIYF
.	TRBV5-1	few	TRBJ1-3	TGCGCCAGCAGCTCAGGGGTCGATGGAAACACCATATATTTT	CASSSGVDGNTIYF
TRBD1	TRBV7-2	.	TRBJ1-4	TGTGCCAGCAGATACCAGGGGGCCGGGGAAAAACTGTTTTTT	CASRYQGAGEKLFF
TRBD1	TRBV18	once	TRBJ2-7	TGTGCCAGCTCACCACCCCCTTGGCAGGGGGCAAGCGAGCAGTACTTC	CASSPPPWQGASEQYF
.	TRBV5-5	.	TRBJ2-7	TGTGCCAGCAGCATACAGGGATTGGGATCCTACGAGCAGTACTTC	CASSIQGLGSYEQYF
.	TRBV24-1	.	TRBJ2-5	TGTGCCACCAGTGACCAGAACCAAGAGACCCAGTACTTC	CATSDQNQETQYF
TRBD1	TRBV16	.	TRBJ1-2	TGTGCCAGCGGACAGGTCCCTAACTATGGCTACACCTTC	CASGQVPNYGYTF
TRBD2	TRBV30	.	TRBJ2-4	TGTGCCCTGACTAGCGGATTAAACATTCAGTACTTC	CALTSGLNIQYF
TRBD1	TRBV5-1	few	TRBJ2-1	TGCGCCAGCAGCTCTACAGGGGACGATGAGCAGTTCTTC	CASSSTGDDEQFF
.	TRBV28	.	TRBJ2-3	TGTGCCAGTGTCGGGGGACCCACAGATACGCAGTATTTT	CASVGGPTDTQYF
TRBD1	TRBV30	.	TRBJ1-4	TGTGCCTGGAGCCGACAGGGCTATAATGAAAAACTGTTTTTT	CAWSRQGYNEKLFF
TRBD1	TRBV2	.	TRBJ2-7	TGTGCCAGCAGTGTAGACAGGGCCTCCTACGAGCAGTACTTC	CASSVDRASYEQYF
TRBD1	TRBV2	.	TRBJ1-6	TGTGCCAGCACCTTGGACAGGGGGGAGCCTAATTCACCCCTCCACTTT	CASTLDRGEPNSPLHF
.	TRBV12-3/TRBV12-4	.	TRBJ1-1	TGTGCCAGCAGTGGGGACTTAGGTGAAGCTTTCTTT	CASSGDLGEAFF
.	TRBV5-1	.	TRBJ2-5	TGCGCCAGCAGCTTCTCCCTGGGGGGGCCAGAGACCCAGTACTTC	CASSFSLGGPETQYF
TRBD2	TRBV6-5	.	TRBJ2-2	TGTGCCAGCTGTAGGAGGGAGGGTCATGTCGGGGAGCTGTTTTTT	CASCRREGHVGELFF
TRBD1	TRBV11-2	.	TRBJ2-7	TGTGCCAGCAGCTCCCGACAGGGGTCGAACGAGCAGTACTTC	CASSSRQGSNEQYF
.	TRBV6-5	once	TRBJ1-5	TGTGCCAGCAGCCTCACATCCGACATAGGTCAGCCCCAGCATTTT	CASSLTSDIGQPQHF
TRBD2	TRBV5-1	once	TRBJ2-1	TGCGCCAGCAGCTTGATTGGGGCAGATTCATGGACTAGCGGGGGGCAGGTTAATGAGCAGTTCTTC	CASSLIGADSWTSGGQVNEQFF
.	TRBV29-1	.	TRBJ2-7	TGCAGCGTTAGGACACAATACTCCTACGAGCAGTACTTC	CSVRTQYSYEQYF
TRBD1	TRBV6-5	.	TRBJ2-2	TGTGCCAGCAGTCAGGGGACAGGCACCGGGGAGCTGTTTTTT	CASSQGTGTGELFF
.	TRBV5-8	.	TRBJ1-5	TGTGCCAGCAACTACAGGGACACAAATTTT	CASNYRDTNF
.	TRBV27	.	TRBJ2-7	TGTGCCAGCGGGGTACGGGGGAACGGCGAGCAGTACTTC	CASGVRGNGEQYF
.	TRBV12-5	.	TRBJ1-1	TGTGCTAGTGGCCCCCGACAAAACACTGAAGCTTTCTTT	CASGPRQNTEAFF
.	TRBV11-3	.	TRBJ2-3	TGTGCCAGCAGCTTGGGGTACAGGGACGTGGAAGATACGCAGTATTTT	CASSLGYRDVEDTQYF
.	TRBV30	few	TRBJ2-3	TGTGCCTGGAGTTTAAATGGGCCCAGCACAGATACGCAGTATTTT	CAWSLNGPSTDTQYF
.	TRBV30	.	TRBJ1-6	TGTGCCTGGAGTACAGGGTCCTCCTATAATTCACCCCTCCACTTT	CAWSTGSSYNSPLHF
.	TRBV11-2	.	TRBJ2-1	TGTGCCAGCAGCTTAGCCAGAGGAACGAGCTCCTACAATGAGCAGTTCTTC	CASSLARGTSSYNEQFF
TRBD1	TRBV25-1	.	TRBJ1-2	TGTGCCACCAGGACAGGGGTAGGCTACACCTTC	CATRTGVGYTF
.	TRBV6-6	.	TRBJ1-1	TGTGCCAGCAGTCTCCGAGGGGGAGGGAGCACTGAAGCTTTCTTT	CASSLRGGGSTEAFF
.	TRBV9	.	TRBJ2-1	TGTGCCAGCAGCAAAGATAGCTCCTACAATGAGCAGTTCTTC	CASSKDSSYNEQFF
TRBD1	TRBV6-5	few	TRBJ1-2	TGTGCCAGCAGAATCGGGACAGCCTATGGCTACACCTTC	CASRIGTAYGYTF
.	TRBV7-2	once	TRBJ1-1	TGTGCCAGCAGCTTTGGACAGAAAGCTTTCTTT	CASSFGQKAFF
.	TRBV7-9	few	TRBJ1-3	TGTGCCAGCACCCGGGGGGGCTCTGGAAACACCATATATTTT	CASTRGGSGNTIYF
TRBD2	TRBV5-4	.	TRBJ2-3	TGTGCCAGCAGCCCCCGGGCTAGCGGGGACTATACGCAGTATTTT	CASSPRASGDYTQYF
.	TRBV6-5	.	TRBJ2-7	TGTGCCAGCAGTTACTCACGAGGGTTTACCGAGCAGTACTTC	CASSYSRGFTEQYF
TRBD1	TRBV6-5	few	TRBJ2-7	TGTGCCAGTTCCCCCTCCGGGACAGAGTCCTACGAGCAGTACTTC	CASSPSGTESYEQYF
.	TRBV6-1	.	TRBJ1-2	TGTGCCAGCAGTGAAGCCTATAACTATGGCTACACCTTC	CASSEAYNYGYTF
.	TRBV2	.	TRBJ2-6	TGTGCCAGCATAGGACAGCTAAGGGCTTCTGGGGCCAACGTCCTGACTTTC	CASIGQLRASGANVLTF
.	TRBV30	.	TRBJ1-2	TGTGCCTGGAGTGTAACAGGGAACTACTATGGCTACACCTTC	CAWSVTGNYYGYTF
.	TRBV5-1	few	TRBJ2-7	TGCGCCAGCAGCCCGGTGGCAGGGGCCACCTACGAGCAGTACTTC	CASSPVAGATYEQYF
.	TRBV10-3	.	TRBJ2-7	TGTGCCATCAGCGAATCGGACAGATCCTACGAGCAGTACTTC	CAISESDRSYEQYF
TRBD1	TRBV6-5	.	TRBJ1-1	TGTGCCACCCGGGACAGGGATACTGAAGCTTTCTTT	CATRDRDTEAFF
.	TRBV6-5	.	TRBJ1-5	TGTGCCAGCAGTCGTGGGAGGCAGCCCCAGCATTTT	CASSRGRQPQHF
.	TRBV5-1	.	TRBJ1-1	TGCGCCAGCAGCTTCGATGGACCCCAAAGAGGGACTGAAGCTTTCTTT	CASSFDGPQRGTEAFF
TRBD1	TRBV30	.	TRBJ1-5	TGTGCCTGGAGTGGACACAGGGGAGGAAGGAGCAATCAGCCCCAGCATTTT	CAWSGHRGGRSNQPQHF
.	TRBV7-9	few	TRBJ1-4	TGTGCCAGCAGCCTCGGAGGGCTGGGTGAAAAACTGTTTTTT	CASSLGGLGEKLFF
TRBD2	TRBV6-5	.	TRBJ2-1	TGTGCCAGCAGTTACACCAGCGGGGGGGTCAATGAGCAGTTCTTC	CASSYTSGGVNEQFF
.	TRBV28	.	TRBJ1-1	TGTGCCAGCATTCCCCAGGCCTCTGGGACTGAAGCTTTCTTT	CASIPQASGTEAFF
TRBD1	TRBV6-5	.	TRBJ2-1	TGTGCCAGCAGAACAGGGGGCAACTCCTACAATGAGCAGTTCTTC	CASRTGGNSYNEQFF
TRBD2	TRBV4-1	.	TRBJ2-5	TGCGCCAGCAGCCACCTAGCGGGGGAAGGAGAGACCCAGTACTTC	CASSHLAGEGETQYF
.	TRBV2	few	TRBJ2-7	TGTGCCAGCAGCCAACAGGGCTCAAAGCAGTACTTC	CASSQQGSKQYF